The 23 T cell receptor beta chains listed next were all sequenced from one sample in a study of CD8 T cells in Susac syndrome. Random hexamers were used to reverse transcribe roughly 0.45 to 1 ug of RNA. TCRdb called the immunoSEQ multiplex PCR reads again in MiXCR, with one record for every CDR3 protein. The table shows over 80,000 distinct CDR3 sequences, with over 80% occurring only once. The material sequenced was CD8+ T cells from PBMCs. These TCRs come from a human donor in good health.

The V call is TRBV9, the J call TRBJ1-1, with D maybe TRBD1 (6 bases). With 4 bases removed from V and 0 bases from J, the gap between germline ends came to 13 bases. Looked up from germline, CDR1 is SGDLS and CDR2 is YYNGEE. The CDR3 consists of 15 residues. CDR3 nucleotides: TGTGCCAGCAGCCCCCGGACAGATTTGAACACTGAAGCTTTCTTT. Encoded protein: CASSPRTDLNTEAFF.

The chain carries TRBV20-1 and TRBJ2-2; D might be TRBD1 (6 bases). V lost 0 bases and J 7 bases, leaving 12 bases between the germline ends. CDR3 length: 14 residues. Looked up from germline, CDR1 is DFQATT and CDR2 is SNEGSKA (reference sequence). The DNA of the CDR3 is TGCAGTGCTAGAGAGAGGGGCAGGGGCGGGGAGCTGTTTTTT. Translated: CSARERGRGGELFF.

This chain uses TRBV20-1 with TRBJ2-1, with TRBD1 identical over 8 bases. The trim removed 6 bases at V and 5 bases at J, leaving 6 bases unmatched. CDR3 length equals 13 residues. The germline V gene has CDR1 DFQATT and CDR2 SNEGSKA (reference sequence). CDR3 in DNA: TGCAGTGCCGGACAGGGTTGGCACAATGAGCAGTTCTTC. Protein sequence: CSAGQGWHNEQFF.

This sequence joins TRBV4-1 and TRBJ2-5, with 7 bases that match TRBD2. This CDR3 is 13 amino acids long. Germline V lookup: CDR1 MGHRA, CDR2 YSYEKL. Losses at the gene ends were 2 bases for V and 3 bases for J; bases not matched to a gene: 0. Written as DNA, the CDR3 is TGCGCCAGCAGCCAAAGCGGGGAAGAGACCCAGTACTTC. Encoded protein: CASSQSGEETQYF.

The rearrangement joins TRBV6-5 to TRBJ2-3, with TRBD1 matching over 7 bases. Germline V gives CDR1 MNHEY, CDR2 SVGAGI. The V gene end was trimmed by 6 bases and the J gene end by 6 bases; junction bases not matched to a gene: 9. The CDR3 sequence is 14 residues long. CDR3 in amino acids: CASSDDREPDTQYF. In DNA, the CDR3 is TGTGCCAGCAGCGACGACAGGGAGCCGGATACGCAGTATTTT.

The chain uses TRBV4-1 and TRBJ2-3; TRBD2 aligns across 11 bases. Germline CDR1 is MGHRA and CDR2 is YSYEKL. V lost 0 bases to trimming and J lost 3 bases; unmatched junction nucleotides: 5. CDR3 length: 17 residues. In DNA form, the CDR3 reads TGCGCCAGCAGCCAAGAGGGTAGCGGGGGGGAGACAGATACGCAGTATTTT. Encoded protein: CASSQEGSGGETDTQYF.

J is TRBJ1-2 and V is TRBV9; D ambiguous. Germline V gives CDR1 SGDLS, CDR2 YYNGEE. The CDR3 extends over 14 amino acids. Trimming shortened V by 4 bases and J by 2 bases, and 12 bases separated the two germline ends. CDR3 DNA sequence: TGTGCCAGCAGCCCGAGAGACACCAACTATGGCTACACCTTC. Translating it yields CASSPRDTNYGYTF.

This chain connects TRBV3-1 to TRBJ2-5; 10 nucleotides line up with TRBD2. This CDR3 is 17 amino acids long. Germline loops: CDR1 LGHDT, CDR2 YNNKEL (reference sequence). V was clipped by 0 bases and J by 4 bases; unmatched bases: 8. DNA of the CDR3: TGTGCCAGCAGCCAAGAGTCATCCCTAGCGGGGGTAGAGACCCAGTACTTC. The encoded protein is CASSQESSLAGVETQYF.

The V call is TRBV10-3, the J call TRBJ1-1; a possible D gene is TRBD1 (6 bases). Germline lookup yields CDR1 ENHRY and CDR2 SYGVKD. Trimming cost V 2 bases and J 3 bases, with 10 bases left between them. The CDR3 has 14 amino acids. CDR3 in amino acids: CAISEAGADTEAFF. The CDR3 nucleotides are TGTGCCATCAGTGAGGCGGGGGCGGACACTGAAGCTTTCTTT.

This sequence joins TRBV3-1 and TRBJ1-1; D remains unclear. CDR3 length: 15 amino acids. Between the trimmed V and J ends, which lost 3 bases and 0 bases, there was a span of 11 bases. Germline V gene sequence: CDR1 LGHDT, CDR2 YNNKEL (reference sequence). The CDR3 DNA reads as TGTGCCAGCAGCCATGGGCCTTTAGTGAACACTGAAGCTTTCTTT. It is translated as CASSHGPLVNTEAFF.

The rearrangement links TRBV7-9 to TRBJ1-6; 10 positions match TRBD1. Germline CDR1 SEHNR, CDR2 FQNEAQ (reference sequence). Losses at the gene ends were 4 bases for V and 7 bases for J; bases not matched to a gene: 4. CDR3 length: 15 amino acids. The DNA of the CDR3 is TGTGCCAGCAGCTCGACAGGGGGCGTAAATTCACCCCTCCACTTT. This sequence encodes CASSSTGGVNSPLHF.

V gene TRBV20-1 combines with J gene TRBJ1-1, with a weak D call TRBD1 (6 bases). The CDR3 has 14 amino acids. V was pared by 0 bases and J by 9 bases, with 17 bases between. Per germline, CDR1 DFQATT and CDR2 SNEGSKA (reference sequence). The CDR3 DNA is TGCAGTGCTAGAGATCACGGACAGTTTAAAAAAGCTTTCTTT. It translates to CSARDHGQFKKAFF.

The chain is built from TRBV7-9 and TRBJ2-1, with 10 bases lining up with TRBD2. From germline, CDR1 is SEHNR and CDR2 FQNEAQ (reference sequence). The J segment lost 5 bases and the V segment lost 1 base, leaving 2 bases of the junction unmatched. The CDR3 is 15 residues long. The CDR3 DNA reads TGTGCCAGCAGCTTAGGGGGACTAGCGAACAATGAGCAGTTCTTC. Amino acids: CASSLGGLANNEQFF.

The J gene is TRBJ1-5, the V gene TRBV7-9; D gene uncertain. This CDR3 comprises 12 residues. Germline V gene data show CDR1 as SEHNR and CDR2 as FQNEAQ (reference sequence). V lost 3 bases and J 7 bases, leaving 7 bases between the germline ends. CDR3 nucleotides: TGTGCCAGCAGCTTTGGGGTCCAGCCCCAGCATTTT. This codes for CASSFGVQPQHF. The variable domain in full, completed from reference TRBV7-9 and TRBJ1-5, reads DTGVSQNPRHKITKRGQNVTFRCDPISEHNRLYWYRQTLGQGPEFLTYFQNEAQLEKSRLLSDRFSAERPKGSFSTLEIQRTEQGDSAMYLCASSFGVQPQHFGDGTRLSIL.

CDR3 nucleotide sequence: TGCAGCGTTGAACTCCGGGCCACTAATGAAAAACTGTTTTTT. This encodes CSVELRATNEKLFF. The chain has TRBV29-1 and TRBJ1-4; no firm D call. With 2 bases removed from V and 2 bases from J, the gap between germline ends came to 9 bases. Per the germline V gene, CDR1 is SQVTM and CDR2 is ANQGSEA. This CDR3 is built from 14 residues.

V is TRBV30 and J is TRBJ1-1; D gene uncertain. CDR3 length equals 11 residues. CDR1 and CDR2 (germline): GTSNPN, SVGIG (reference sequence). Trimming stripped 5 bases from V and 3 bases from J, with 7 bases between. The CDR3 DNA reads TGTGCCTGGTGGGGATACACTGAAGCTTTCTTT. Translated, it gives CAWWGYTEAFF.

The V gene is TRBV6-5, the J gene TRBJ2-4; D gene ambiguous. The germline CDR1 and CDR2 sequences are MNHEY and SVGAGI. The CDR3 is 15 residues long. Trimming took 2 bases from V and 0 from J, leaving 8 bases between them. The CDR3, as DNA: TGTGCCAGCAGTTACCTTGGTTCAGCCAAAAACATTCAGTACTTC. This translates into CASSYLGSAKNIQYF.

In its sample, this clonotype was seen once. The chain's CDR3 is CASSPRPSGNTIYF. CDR3 DNA sequence: TGTGCCAGCAGCCCGAGGCCATCTGGAAACACCATATATTTT. This chain connects TRBV27 to TRBJ1-3; the D is unclear. This CDR3 has 14 residues. Germline-derived CDR1 and CDR2 are MNHEY and SMNVEV (reference sequence). V lost 6 bases and J lost 1, with 10 bases in between.

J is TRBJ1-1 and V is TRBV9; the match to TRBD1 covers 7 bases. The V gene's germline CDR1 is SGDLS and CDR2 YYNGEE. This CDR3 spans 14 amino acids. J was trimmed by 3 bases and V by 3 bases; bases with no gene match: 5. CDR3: CASSDRDRDTEAFF. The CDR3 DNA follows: TGTGCCAGCAGCGACAGGGACAGAGACACTGAAGCTTTCTTT.

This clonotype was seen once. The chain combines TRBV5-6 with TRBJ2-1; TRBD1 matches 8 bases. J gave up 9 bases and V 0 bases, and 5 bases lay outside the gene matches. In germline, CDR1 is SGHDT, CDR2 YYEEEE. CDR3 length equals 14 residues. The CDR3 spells CASSLGQGAIEQFF. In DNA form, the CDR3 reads TGTGCCAGCAGCTTGGGTCAGGGGGCGATTGAGCAGTTCTTC.

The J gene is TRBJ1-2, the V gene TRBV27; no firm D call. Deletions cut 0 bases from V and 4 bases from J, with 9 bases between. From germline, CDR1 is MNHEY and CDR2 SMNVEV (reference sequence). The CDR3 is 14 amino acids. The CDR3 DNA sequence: TGTGCCAGCAGTTTATCGACTGTTGGCTATGGCTACACCTTC. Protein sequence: CASSLSTVGYGYTF.

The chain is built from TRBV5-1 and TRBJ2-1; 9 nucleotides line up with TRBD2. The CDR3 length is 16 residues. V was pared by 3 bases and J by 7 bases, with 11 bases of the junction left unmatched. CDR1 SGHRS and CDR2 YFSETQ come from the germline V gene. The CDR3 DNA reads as TGCGCCAGCAGCTCCACCGGGACTAGCTCGTGGAATGAGCAGTTCTTC. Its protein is CASSSTGTSSWNEQFF.

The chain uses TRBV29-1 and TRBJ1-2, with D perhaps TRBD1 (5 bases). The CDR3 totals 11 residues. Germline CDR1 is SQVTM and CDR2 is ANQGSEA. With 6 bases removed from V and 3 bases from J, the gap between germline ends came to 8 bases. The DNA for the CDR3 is TGCAGCGTAGGGGTGGACTATGGCTACACCTTC. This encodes CSVGVDYGYTF. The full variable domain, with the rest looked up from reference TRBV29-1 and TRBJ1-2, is SAVISQKPSRDICQRGTSLTIQCQVDSQVTMMFWYRQQPGQSLTLIATANQGSEATYESGFVIDKFPISRPNLTFSTLTVSNMSPEDSSIYLCSVGVDYGYTFGSGTRLTVV.